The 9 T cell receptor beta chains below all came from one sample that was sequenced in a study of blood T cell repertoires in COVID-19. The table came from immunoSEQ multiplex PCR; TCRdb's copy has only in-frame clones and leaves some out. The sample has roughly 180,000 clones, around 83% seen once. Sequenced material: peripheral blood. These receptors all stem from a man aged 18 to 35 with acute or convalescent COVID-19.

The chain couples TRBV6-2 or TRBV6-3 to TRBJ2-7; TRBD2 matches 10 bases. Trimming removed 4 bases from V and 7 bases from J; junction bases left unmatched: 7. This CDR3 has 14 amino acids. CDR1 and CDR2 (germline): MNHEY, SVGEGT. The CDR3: CASSSPGLAREQYV. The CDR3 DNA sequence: TGTGCCAGCAGTTCTCCGGGACTAGCGAGGGAGCAGTACGTC.

The CDR3 region is CASSQDRAGRNSPLHF. The CDR3 DNA reads TGCGCCAGCAGCCAAGATAGGGCAGGGCGTAATTCACCCCTCCACTTT. This chain joins TRBV4-1 and TRBJ1-6; D possibly corresponds to TRBD1 (5 bases). The V gene's germline CDR1 is MGHRA and CDR2 YSYEKL. V gave up 0 bases and J gave up 6 bases, with 12 bases separating them. The CDR3 totals 16 residues.

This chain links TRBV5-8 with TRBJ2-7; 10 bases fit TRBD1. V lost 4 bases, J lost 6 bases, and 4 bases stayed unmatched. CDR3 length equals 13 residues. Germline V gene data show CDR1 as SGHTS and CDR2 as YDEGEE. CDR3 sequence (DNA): TGTGCCAGCAGCGTGGGACAGGGGCTCGAGCAGTACTTC. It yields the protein CASSVGQGLEQYF.

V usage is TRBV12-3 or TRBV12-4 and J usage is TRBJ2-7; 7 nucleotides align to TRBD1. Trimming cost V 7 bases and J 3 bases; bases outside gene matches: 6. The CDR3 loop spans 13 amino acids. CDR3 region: CASTRTGGYEQYF. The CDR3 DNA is TGTGCCAGCACCCGGACAGGCGGCTACGAGCAGTACTTC.

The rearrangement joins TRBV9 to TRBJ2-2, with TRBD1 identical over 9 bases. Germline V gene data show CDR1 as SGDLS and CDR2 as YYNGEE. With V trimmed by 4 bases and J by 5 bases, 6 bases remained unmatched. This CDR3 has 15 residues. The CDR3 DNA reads TGTGCCAGCAGCCTCAGACAGGGGGGGACCGGGGAGCTGTTTTTT. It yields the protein CASSLRQGGTGELFF.

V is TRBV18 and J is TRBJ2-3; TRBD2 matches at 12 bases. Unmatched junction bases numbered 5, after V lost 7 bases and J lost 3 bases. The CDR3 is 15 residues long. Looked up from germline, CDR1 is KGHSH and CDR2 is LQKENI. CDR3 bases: TGTGCCAGCTTCGGACTAGCGGGGAGGACAGATACGCAGTATTTT. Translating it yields CASFGLAGRTDTQYF. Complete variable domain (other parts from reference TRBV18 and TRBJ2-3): NAGVMQNPRHLVRRRGQEARLRCSPMKGHSHVYWYRQLPEEGLKFMVYLQKENIIDESGMPKERFSAEFPKEGPSILRIQQVVRGDSAAYFCASFGLAGRTDTQYFGPGTRLTVL.

The CDR3 reads CARLKGQDYSGANVLTF. In nucleotides, the CDR3 is TGTGCCAGGCTTAAGGGACAGGATTACTCTGGGGCCAACGTCCTGACTTTC. J is TRBJ2-6 and V is TRBV2; the match to TRBD1 covers 8 bases. V lost 9 bases, J lost 0 bases, and 10 bases stayed unmatched. Germline lookup yields CDR1 SNHLY and CDR2 FYNNEI. This CDR3 region has 17 residues. Full variable domain (outside the CDR3, taken from reference TRBV2 and TRBJ2-6): EPEVTQTPSHQVTQMGQEVILRCVPISNHLYFYWYRQILGQKVEFLVSFYNNEISEKSEIFDDQFSVERPDGSNFTLKIRSTKLEDSAMYFCARLKGQDYSGANVLTFGAGSRLTVL.

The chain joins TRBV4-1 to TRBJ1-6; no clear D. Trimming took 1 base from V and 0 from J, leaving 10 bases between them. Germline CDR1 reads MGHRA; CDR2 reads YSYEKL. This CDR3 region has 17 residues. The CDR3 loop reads CASSQGVGSSYNSPLHF. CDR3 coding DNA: TGCGCCAGCAGCCAAGGGGTAGGGAGCTCCTATAATTCACCCCTCCACTTT.

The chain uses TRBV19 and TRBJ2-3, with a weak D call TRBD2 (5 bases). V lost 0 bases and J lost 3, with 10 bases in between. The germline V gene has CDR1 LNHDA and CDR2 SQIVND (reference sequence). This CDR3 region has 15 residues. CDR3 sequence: CASSIDLTGTDTQYF. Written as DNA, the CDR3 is TGTGCCAGTAGTATAGATCTCACGGGGACAGATACGCAGTATTTT. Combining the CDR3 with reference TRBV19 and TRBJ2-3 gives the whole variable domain DGGITQSPKYLFRKEGQNVTLSCEQNLNHDAMYWYRQDPGQGLRLIYYSQIVNDFQKGDIAEGYSVSREKKESFPLTVTSAQKNPTAFYLCASSIDLTGTDTQYFGPGTRLTVL.